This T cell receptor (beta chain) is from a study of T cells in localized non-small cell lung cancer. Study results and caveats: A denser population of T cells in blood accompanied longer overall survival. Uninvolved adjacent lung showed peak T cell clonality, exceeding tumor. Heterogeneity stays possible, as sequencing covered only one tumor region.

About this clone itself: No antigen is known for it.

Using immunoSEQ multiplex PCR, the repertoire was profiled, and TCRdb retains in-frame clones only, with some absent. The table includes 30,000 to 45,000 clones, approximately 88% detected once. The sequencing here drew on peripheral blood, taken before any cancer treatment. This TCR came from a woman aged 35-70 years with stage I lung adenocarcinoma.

The CDR3 bases are TGTGCCAGCAGCTTGGGGACAGGGACCAACGAGCAGTACTTC. It encodes CASSLGTGTNEQYF. The chain combines TRBV5-4 with TRBJ2-7; TRBD1 agrees at 8 bases. Germline assignment: CDR1 SGHNT and CDR2 YYREEE (reference sequence). J gave up 5 bases and V 0 bases, and 4 bases lay outside the gene matches. This CDR3 is 14 amino acids long.